The 2 T cell receptor beta chains listed next were all sequenced from one sample in a study of blood T cell repertoires in COVID-19. Sequenced by immunoSEQ multiplex PCR; TCRdb stores in-frame clones only, minus some. This repertoire shows more than 250,000 clones, 70% to 90% found once; its top ten account for about 6%. The sample taken for sequencing was PBMCs or T cells enriched from blood (not recorded which). The receptors shown here come from a middle-aged woman who had recovered from COVID-19.

The V call is TRBV28, the J call TRBJ2-7; the match to TRBD1 covers 9 bases. Germline V gene data show CDR1 as MDHEN and CDR2 as SYDVKM. Unmatched junction bases numbered 12, after V lost 2 bases and J lost 1 base. This CDR3 has 18 residues. The CDR3 is CASSLGLGQGMRSYEQYF. The DNA of the CDR3 is TGTGCCAGCAGTTTAGGCTTAGGACAGGGGATGAGATCCTACGAGCAGTACTTC.

This clone was found once. This chain uses TRBV5-1 with TRBJ1-2, with 11 positions matching TRBD1. This CDR3 contains 14 residues. V was pared by 4 bases and J by 5 bases, with 4 bases of the junction left unmatched. Germline V gene lookup returns CDR1 SGHRS and CDR2 YFSETQ. CDR3 nucleotide sequence: TGCGCCAGCAGCCTGGACAGGGGGCTTTATGGCTACACCTTC. This sequence encodes CASSLDRGLYGYTF.